These 27 T cell receptor beta chains originate from one sample sequenced in a study of post-analysis software for immune sequencing data. Unique molecular identifiers were carried by the TCR beta cDNA libraries. MiXCR, applied by TCRdb to the PCR reads, yields one record per CDR3 protein. The data hold 170,000 or so distinct CDR3 sequences, with 30% observed a single time. These receptors have no known antigen. Study findings and constraints: TRBV segments more frequent in patients than in controls numbered five and included TRBV5-6, TRBV5-1 and TRBV20-1.

The sequencing input was blood. These receptors came from a girl aged 5 to 17 with multiple sclerosis.

The V gene is TRBV4-1, the J gene TRBJ2-5; 9 bases are shared with TRBD2. The germline gives CDR1 MGHRA, CDR2 YSYEKL. This CDR3 is built from 16 residues. CDR3 sequence (DNA): TGCGCAAGAGACCAAGAAAGGCGGGAGGGTCAAGAGACCCAGTACTTC. Its protein product is CARDQERREGQETQYF.

In nucleotides, the CDR3 is TGTGCCAGCAGCGTAGGGAGTGTGGCCCCATCGAGTGAGCAGTTCTTC. Encoded protein: CASSVGSVAPSSEQFF. This chain joins TRBV9 and TRBJ2-1, with D hard to call. The V end lost 0 bases, the J end lost 9 bases, and 19 bases lay between the germline ends. Germline-derived CDR1 and CDR2 are SGDLS and YYNGEE. The CDR3 is made up of 16 amino acids.

This clonotype was seen repeatedly, ten times or more. This chain joins TRBV5-1 and TRBJ2-1; D possibly corresponds to TRBD1 (6 bases). The CDR3 spans 13 residues. The germline V gene encodes CDR1 SGHRS and CDR2 YFSETQ. The V end lost 0 bases, the J end lost 10 bases, and 11 bases lay between the germline ends. The CDR3 DNA reads as TGCGCCAGCAGCTTGGCAGGGGCCAGCGAGCAGTTCTTC. It codes for CASSLAGASEQFF.

Notes on this clonotype: A much larger clone sits a single nucleotide away, making a read error possible. The CDR3 is CASRQDAGGVGETQYF. DNA of the CDR3: TGTGCCAGCAGGCAAGACGCAGGGGGCGTAGGGGAGACCCAGTACTTC. This chain joins TRBV3-1 and TRBJ2-5; the match to TRBD1 covers 8 bases. This CDR3 is 16 amino acids long. Germline-derived CDR1 and CDR2 are LGHDT and YNNKEL (reference sequence).

This rearrangement joins TRBV10-3 to TRBJ2-5, with D possibly matching TRBD1 (6 bases). V was clipped by 4 bases and J by 3 bases, with 12 bases between them. The CDR3 is 14 residues long. The V gene's germline CDR1 is ENHRY and CDR2 SYGVKD. CDR3: CAISARTAEETQYF. CDR3 nucleotides: TGTGCCATCAGTGCCCGGACAGCAGAAGAGACCCAGTACTTC.

V gene TRBV4-1 combines with J gene TRBJ1-5; D not certain. Germline V CDR1 and CDR2: MGHRA, YSYEKL. V lost 4 bases to trimming and J lost 1 base, with 14 bases between them. There are 16 residues in the CDR3. DNA for the CDR3: TGCGCCAGCAGCCTTTTCCCGACGGACAGCAATCAGCCCCAGCATTTT. Protein product: CASSLFPTDSNQPQHF.

The rearrangement joins TRBV18 to TRBJ1-1, with a tentative D call TRBD1 (5 bases). This CDR3 comprises 15 residues. V lost 4 bases and J 0 bases, leaving 12 bases between the germline ends. Germline CDR1 is KGHSH and CDR2 is LQKENI. This chain's CDR3 is CASSRQGALNTEAFF. The CDR3 DNA reads TGTGCCAGCTCACGACAAGGGGCCCTGAACACTGAAGCTTTCTTT.

This clonotype was picked up a small number of times. The chain carries TRBV12-3 or TRBV12-4 and TRBJ1-1; D gene unclear. Trimming cost V 8 bases and J 1 base, with 11 bases left between them. This CDR3 is 13 amino acids long. CDR3 residues: CASGRTENTEAFF. In nucleotides, the CDR3 is TGTGCCAGCGGGAGGACGGAGAACACTGAAGCTTTCTTT.

This clonotype was detected ten times or more. Written as DNA, the CDR3 is TGCGCCAGCAGCCCGGGACTAGTTCAGTTCTTC. As protein: CASSPGLVQFF. The chain has TRBV4-1 and TRBJ2-1; 8 bases line up with TRBD2. There are 11 residues in the CDR3. The germline CDR1 and CDR2 sequences are MGHRA and YSYEKL. The V and J ends lost 4 bases and 13 bases, in that order; junction bases with no gene match: 3.

The V call is TRBV4-1, the J call TRBJ2-3; 10 bases agree with TRBD2. The junction had 9 bases not matched to a gene; V was cut back by 1 base and J by 2 bases. This CDR3 is 18 amino acids long. Germline V gene sequence: CDR1 MGHRA, CDR2 YSYEKL. The CDR3 DNA is TGCGCCAGCAGCCAAGTTGCGGCTAGCGGGAGAAACACAGATACGCAGTATTTT. Its protein is CASSQVAASGRNTDTQYF.

This clonotype was recorded at least ten times. J is TRBJ2-5 and V is TRBV20-1; perhaps D is TRBD1 or TRBD2 (7 bases each). V lost 3 bases and J 1 base, leaving 15 bases between the germline ends. The CDR3 consists of 15 residues. Germline CDR1 is DFQATT and CDR2 is SNEGSKA (reference sequence). This chain's CDR3 is CSASRQGGGQETQYF. CDR3 bases: TGCAGTGCTAGCAGACAGGGAGGGGGCCAAGAGACCCAGTACTTC.

This clonotype was detected only a few times. V gene TRBV3-1 combines with J gene TRBJ2-7; D gene uncertain. The V end lost 1 base, the J end lost 0 bases, and 10 bases lay between the germline ends. The CDR3 sequence is 15 residues long. The V gene's germline CDR1 is LGHDT and CDR2 YNNKEL (reference sequence). This chain's CDR3 is CASSQVGSDSYEQYF. The CDR3 DNA is TGTGCCAGCAGCCAAGTAGGTTCTGACTCCTACGAGCAGTACTTC.

This clonotype was detected a few times. This chain links TRBV29-1 with TRBJ2-2; no reliable D call. CDR3 length equals 16 residues. The V end was cut by 4 bases, the J end by 2 bases, with 17 bases between. Germline assignment: CDR1 SQVTM and CDR2 ANQGSEA. CDR3 region: CSVGLPRTQNTGELFF. The CDR3 nucleotides are TGCAGCGTTGGCCTCCCTAGAACTCAAAACACCGGGGAGCTGTTTTTT.

This clonotype was picked up many times. V gene TRBV5-1 combines with J gene TRBJ2-7, with unresolved D. Germline values: CDR1 SGHRS, CDR2 YFSETQ. Trimming left V 0 bases short and J 2 bases short, with 9 bases between. CDR3 length equals 14 residues. The DNA of the CDR3 is TGCGCCAGCAGCTTGGCCGGCAGCCCCTACGAGCAGTACTTC. It encodes CASSLAGSPYEQYF.

V is TRBV6-6 and J is TRBJ2-5; D is ambiguous. The V and J ends lost 8 bases and 5 bases respectively, with 18 bases between them. This CDR3 spans 14 amino acids. Germline assignment: CDR1 MNHNY and CDR2 SVGAGI (reference sequence). The CDR3 DNA reads as TGTGCCAGCTCCGTCGTTGCCCACTGGGAGACCCAGTACTTC. Protein sequence: CASSVVAHWETQYF.

Many counts were recorded for this clonotype. The chain recombines TRBV29-1 with TRBJ2-1; no clear D. V was clipped by 6 bases and J by 7 bases, with 16 bases between them. Germline values: CDR1 SQVTM, CDR2 ANQGSEA. CDR3 length: 13 residues. The CDR3 region has the DNA TGCAGCGTCCCAAGCCCTAACTTTAATGAGCAGTTCTTC. This gives the protein CSVPSPNFNEQFF.

The sample holds a few counts of this clonotype. The chain recombines TRBV7-2 with TRBJ1-1; 10 bases are shared with TRBD1. Losses at the gene ends were 5 bases for V and 3 bases for J; bases not matched to a gene: 6. The germline CDR1 and CDR2 sequences are SGHTA and FQGNSA. CDR3 length: 15 residues. The CDR3 reads CASSPGTGAYTEAFF. CDR3 sequence (DNA): TGTGCCAGCAGCCCCGGGACAGGGGCGTACACTGAAGCTTTCTTT.

This chain joins TRBV9 and TRBJ2-3; D may be TRBD1 (6 bases). V dropped 3 bases and J dropped 1 base, with 9 bases sitting between them. This CDR3 has 14 amino acids. Germline lookup yields CDR1 SGDLS and CDR2 YYNGEE. In DNA form, the CDR3 reads TGTGCCAGCAGCGGGGACATGGGCACAGATACGCAGTATTTT. This translates into CASSGDMGTDTQYF.

The CDR3 bases are TGTGCCAGCAGTTACCTTGGTCGGGGGGCTTCCTTTGAAGCTTTCTTT. It translates to CASSYLGRGASFEAFF. This chain connects TRBV6-6 to TRBJ1-1; D is possibly TRBD1 (6 bases). From germline, CDR1 is MNHNY and CDR2 SVGAGI (reference sequence). Trimming pared 2 bases from V and 7 bases from J, leaving 20 bases between. The CDR3 extends over 16 amino acids.

This clonotype was observed once. The chain carries TRBV5-1 and TRBJ2-1; 12 bases align to TRBD1. CDR1 and CDR2 from the germline V gene are SGHRS and YFSETQ. Losses at the gene ends were 4 bases for V and 6 bases for J; bases not matched to a gene: 11. CDR3 size: 17 residues. The CDR3 spells CASSPGQGANVGNEQFF. DNA for the CDR3: TGCGCCAGCAGCCCGGGACAGGGGGCGAATGTAGGCAATGAGCAGTTCTTC.

This clonotype has at least ten counts. V gene TRBV12-3 or TRBV12-4 combines with J gene TRBJ2-1; D ambiguous. The CDR3 covers 16 residues. The V gene lost 5 bases and the J gene lost 2 bases, with 16 bases spanning the gap. The CDR3 sequence is CASSPPDRSAYNEQFF. The CDR3 DNA reads as TGTGCCAGCAGTCCCCCAGACCGGAGCGCCTACAATGAGCAGTTCTTC.

The chain uses TRBV5-1 and TRBJ1-1; D uncertain. There are 15 residues in the CDR3. V was pared by 3 bases and J by 2 bases, with 14 bases between. The V gene's germline CDR1 is SGHRS and CDR2 YFSETQ. The CDR3 bases are TGCGCCAGCAGCTCAAGTCCCGGCGTAAACACTGAAGCTTTCTTT. It yields the protein CASSSSPGVNTEAFF.

Comments on this clonotype: A read error may explain this, as a much larger clone is one base away. The rearrangement uses TRBV3-1 and TRBJ2-1; 8 bases agree with TRBD1. The V gene's germline CDR1 is LGHDT and CDR2 YNNKEL (reference sequence). CDR3 length: 15 amino acids. V shed 1 base, J shed 10 bases, and the junction held 9 bases outside the gene matches. The CDR3 nucleotides read TGTGCCAGCAGCCAAGGGCCGGGACAGGCCAGGGAGCAGTTCTTC. Amino acid sequence: CASSQGPGQAREQFF.

This clonotype has a handful of counts. This rearrangement joins TRBV2 to TRBJ2-1; no definite D call. This CDR3 has 12 amino acids. Germline V CDR1 and CDR2: SNHLY, FYNNEI. Trimming removed 4 bases at V and 7 bases at J, with 8 bases between. The CDR3 nucleotides are TGTGCCAGCAGTGTGCGTGAGAATGAGCAGTTCTTC. Residues: CASSVRENEQFF.

This clonotype was seen more than once but under ten times. This chain links TRBV5-1 with TRBJ1-2; maybe TRBD1 (5 bases). The CDR3 contains 13 residues. Germline CDR1 SGHRS, CDR2 YFSETQ. V lost 0 bases and J lost 4, with 7 bases in between. The CDR3 nucleotides are TGCGCCAGCAGCTTGGCGACAGTCTATGGCTACACCTTC. Encoded protein: CASSLATVYGYTF.

The chain carries TRBV7-9 and TRBJ2-5, with 9 bases matching TRBD2. Germline CDR1 is SEHNR and CDR2 is FQNEAQ (reference sequence). With V trimmed by 1 base and J by 5 bases, 5 bases remained unmatched. This CDR3 contains 15 residues. Here the CDR3 reads CASSLVAGVGETQYF. DNA of the CDR3: TGTGCCAGCAGCTTAGTAGCGGGAGTGGGGGAGACCCAGTACTTC.

The table lists this clonotype with many counts. The chain combines TRBV5-1 with TRBJ2-5, with 12 positions matching TRBD2. The CDR3 has 15 residues. Losses at the gene ends were 0 bases for V and 4 bases for J; bases not matched to a gene: 1. Germline loops: CDR1 SGHRS, CDR2 YFSETQ. The CDR3 DNA sequence: TGCGCCAGCAGCTTGGCTAGCGGGAGGGGAGAGACCCAGTACTTC. Translating it yields CASSLASGRGETQYF.